This T cell receptor (beta chain) was obtained from a study of T cell changes during pregnancy in multiple sclerosis. Measured with immunoSEQ multiplex PCR; TCRdb has only the in-frame clones, and not every one. The profile shows 71,000 or so clones, just over 90% of them singletons. The germline V gene encodes CDR1 SNHLY and CDR2 FYNNEI. Losses at the gene ends were 5 bases for V and 10 bases for J; bases not matched to a gene: 8. The CDR3 is 14 residues long. This sequence joins TRBV2 and TRBJ1-6, with 7 bases lining up with TRBD1. This sequence originates from a female donor with multiple sclerosis, enrolled in a pregnancy study. The source material was peripheral blood, sampled in the third trimester of pregnancy. The DNA of the CDR3 is TGTGCCAGCAGTCAACAGGGGAAGGGCTCACCCCTCCACTTT. This sequence encodes CASSQQGKGSPLHF.